These T cell receptor beta chains were read from a single sample in a study of breast tumors, draining lymph nodes, adjacent tissues. In TCRdb, the multiplex PCR reads were re-called with MiXCR into one record per CDR3 protein. The table has approximately 100,000 distinct CDR3 sequences, 21% seen once. The specimen was axillary lymph node tissue. Receptors originate from a female donor with breast cancer. Some clones in this sample may be carry-over from other donors' samples. The CDR3 runs from the conserved cysteine through the conserved F or W. A D gene is named only where the DNA matches it firmly. A row's size may be missing; if present it is once, few, many or a size class.

TRBV27	.	TRBJ1-2	few	CASRHLDSDHYGYTF	TGTGCCAGCAGGCACTTGGACAGTGATCACTATGGCTACACCTTC
TRBV19	TRBD1	TRBJ1-2	many	CATYGGTGVYGYTF	TGTGCCACCTACGGTGGGACAGGCGTCTATGGCTACACCTTC
TRBV12-3/TRBV12-4	.	TRBJ1-5	many	CASSSGRVVNQPQHF	TGTGCCAGCAGCTCCGGACGGGTAGTGAATCAGCCCCAGCATTTT
TRBV24-1	.	TRBJ2-2	many	CATSDVGMGDTGELFF	TGTGCCACCAGTGACGTAGGGATGGGGGACACCGGGGAGCTGTTTTTT
TRBV3-1	.	TRBJ2-7	many	CASSQDPRPEAYEQYF	TGTGCCAGCAGCCAAGATCCCCGGCCGGAGGCCTACGAGCAGTACTTC
TRBV4-1	TRBD1	TRBJ2-3	many	CASSQRTGTGITDTQYF	TGCGCCAGCAGCCAACGGACGGGGACAGGAATCACAGATACGCAGTATTTT
TRBV2	.	TRBJ2-2	many	CASSFTGELFF	TGTGCCAGCAGTTTCACCGGGGAGCTGTTTTTT
TRBV2	.	TRBJ2-5	many	CASTTGPSETQYF	TGTGCCAGCACTACCGGGCCCTCAGAGACCCAGTACTTC
TRBV6-6	.	TRBJ1-5	once	CASSYLGRNQPQHF	TGTGCCAGCAGTTACCTAGGACGGAATCAGCCCCAGCATTTT
TRBV4-1	.	TRBJ1-2	many	CASSAGDRGSNYGYTF	TGCGCCAGCAGCGCGGGGGATAGGGGATCTAACTATGGCTACACCTTC
TRBV7-9	.	TRBJ1-2	many	CASSLEGLGGYTF	TGTGCCAGCAGCTTGGAGGGACTCGGTGGCTACACCTTC
TRBV5-1	.	TRBJ2-3	many	CASSLVTGRTDTQYF	TGCGCCAGCAGCTTGGTTACAGGACGCACAGATACGCAGTATTTT
TRBV12-3/TRBV12-4	TRBD2	TRBJ2-1	many	CASSVTGTRGKGEQFF	TGTGCCAGCAGTGTCACCGGGACTAGAGGTAAGGGTGAGCAGTTCTTC
TRBV7-6	.	TRBJ2-5	many	CASSLEGRGAQYF	TGTGCCAGCAGCTTAGAGGGGCGCGGGGCCCAGTACTTC
TRBV4-2	TRBD1	TRBJ1-4	.	CASSQTDRGREKLFF	TGTGCCAGCAGCCAGACGGACAGGGGGCGGGAAAAACTGTTTTTT
TRBV7-9	.	TRBJ2-3	.	CASSHMRFLSGDTQYF	TGTGCCAGCAGCCATATGAGGTTTCTAAGCGGTGATACGCAGTATTTT
TRBV11-3	TRBD1	TRBJ1-4	many	CASSASGPPRDQGGEKLFF	TGTGCCAGCAGCGCGTCCGGTCCCCCTCGGGACCAGGGGGGGGAAAAACTGTTTTTT
TRBV27	TRBD1	TRBJ1-4	.	CASSLVGTGGSNEKLFF	TGTGCCAGCAGTTTAGTAGGGACAGGGGGTTCTAATGAAAAACTGTTTTTT
TRBV2	.	TRBJ2-5	many	CASSEKTTGTYQETQYF	TGTGCCAGCAGTGAGAAAACAACAGGGACGTACCAAGAGACCCAGTACTTC
TRBV5-1	.	TRBJ2-7	many	CASRGQGWYEQYF	TGCGCCAGCAGAGGGCAGGGGTGGTACGAGCAGTACTTC
TRBV19	.	TRBJ1-4	many	CASTRQKYNEKLFF	TGTGCCAGTACCCGCCAGAAGTATAATGAAAAACTGTTTTTT
TRBV27	.	TRBJ1-2	many	CASKTQNYGYTF	TGTGCCAGCAAGACACAAAACTATGGCTACACCTTC
TRBV10-3	.	TRBJ1-2	.	CAISGAGARGYGYTF	TGTGCCATCAGTGGGGCGGGGGCTAGAGGCTATGGCTACACCTTC
TRBV20-1	.	TRBJ1-6	many	CSASGGLNSPLHF	TGCAGTGCTAGTGGTGGGTTAAATTCACCCCTCCACTTT
TRBV6-5	TRBD1	TRBJ2-7	many	CASSYYRDSHEQYF	TGTGCCAGCAGTTATTACCGGGACAGCCACGAGCAGTACTTC
TRBV4-2	TRBD2	TRBJ2-1	many	CASSQDRGLAGVGEQFF	TGTGCCAGCAGCCAAGACCGGGGACTAGCGGGAGTGGGTGAGCAGTTCTTC
TRBV5-1	TRBD1	TRBJ1-4	.	CASSIGQAKGEKLFF	TGCGCCAGCAGCATCGGACAGGCGAAAGGGGAAAAACTGTTTTTT
TRBV20-1	TRBD2	TRBJ2-1	many	CSAIAGAYNEQFF	TGCAGTGCTATAGCGGGGGCCTACAATGAGCAGTTCTTC
TRBV7-2	.	TRBJ1-2	many	CASSFWRDYGYTF	TGTGCCAGCAGCTTTTGGCGGGACTATGGCTACACCTTC
TRBV12-3/TRBV12-4	.	TRBJ1-5	many	CASSQNRDQPQHF	TGTGCCAGCAGTCAAAACAGGGATCAGCCCCAGCATTTT
TRBV9	.	TRBJ2-7	.	CASSASLEYEQYF	TGTGCCAGCAGCGCCTCACTAGAATACGAGCAGTACTTC
TRBV6-6	.	TRBJ2-1	many	CASSPSSGLSYNEQFF	TGTGCCAGCAGTCCCTCCAGCGGACTATCCTACAATGAGCAGTTCTTC
TRBV18	.	TRBJ1-2	many	CASSPGMTDGYTF	TGTGCCAGCTCACCGGGGATGACAGACGGCTACACCTTC
TRBV18	.	TRBJ1-3	few	CASSPGPSSSGNTIYF	TGTGCCAGCTCACCCGGCCCGTCTAGCTCTGGAAACACCATATATTTT
TRBV6-4	.	TRBJ2-1	many	CASRDRLGEQFF	TGTGCCAGCAGAGACAGGCTAGGGGAGCAGTTCTTC
TRBV4-1	.	TRBJ2-3	many	CASSPMGGGHHTQYF	TGCGCCAGCAGCCCGATGGGAGGGGGCCACCATACGCAGTATTTT
TRBV4-2	.	TRBJ1-6	many	CASSQEEDSPLHF	TGTGCCAGCAGCCAAGAAGAAGATTCACCCCTCCACTTT
TRBV19	TRBD1	TRBJ1-4	many	CASSTDRGEKLFF	TGTGCCAGTAGTACCGACAGGGGGGAAAAACTGTTTTTT
TRBV6-5	.	TRBJ1-5	many	CASSYSGGLNQPQHF	TGTGCCAGCAGTTACTCGGGGGGCTTAAATCAGCCCCAGCATTTT
TRBV6-1	.	TRBJ2-3	few	CASSEADRSPDTQYF	TGTGCCAGCAGTGAAGCGGATCGGTCCCCAGATACGCAGTATTTT
TRBV7-2	.	TRBJ2-4	.	CASSLVEGTKNIQYF	TGTGCCAGCAGCTTAGTTGAGGGAACCAAAAACATTCAGTACTTC
TRBV6-2/TRBV6-3	.	TRBJ1-5	.	CASSRTDSNQPQHF	TGTGCCAGCAGTCGGACAGATAGCAATCAGCCCCAGCATTTT
TRBV5-6	TRBD2	TRBJ2-7	many	CASSLIPSGLSYEQYF	TGTGCCAGCAGCTTGATTCCTAGCGGGCTCTCCTACGAGCAGTACTTC
TRBV9	.	TRBJ2-5	many	CASSVGQGAETQYF	TGTGCCAGCAGCGTAGGTCAGGGTGCGGAGACCCAGTACTTC
TRBV7-3	.	TRBJ2-7	.	CASSLTGGAAYEQYF	TGTGCCAGCAGCTTAACTGGTGGGGCGGCCTACGAGCAGTACTTC
TRBV2	.	TRBJ2-7	.	CASSVRDGGELTYEQYF	TGTGCCAGCAGTGTCAGGGATGGCGGGGAGCTGACCTACGAGCAGTACTTC
TRBV7-2	TRBD2	TRBJ2-7	many	CASSRGRSGGYEQYF	TGTGCCAGCAGCCGGGGGCGTAGCGGGGGATACGAGCAGTACTTC
TRBV2	TRBD1	TRBJ1-6	many	CASRQGARDSPLHF	TGTGCCAGCAGACAGGGGGCGCGGGATTCACCCCTCCACTTT
TRBV2	TRBD1	TRBJ1-1	.	CASTPGGGNTEAFF	TGTGCCAGCACCCCAGGGGGAGGGAACACTGAAGCTTTCTTT
TRBV27	.	TRBJ2-4	.	CASSLSLAQNIQYF	TGTGCCAGCAGTTTAAGCCTGGCCCAAAACATTCAGTACTTC
TRBV3-1	.	TRBJ2-1	many	CASSPLPQDEQFF	TGTGCCAGCAGCCCTCTCCCACAAGATGAGCAGTTCTTC
TRBV7-9	.	TRBJ2-7	many	CASRPPGQGEQYF	TGTGCCAGCAGGCCTCCGGGACAAGGGGAGCAGTACTTC